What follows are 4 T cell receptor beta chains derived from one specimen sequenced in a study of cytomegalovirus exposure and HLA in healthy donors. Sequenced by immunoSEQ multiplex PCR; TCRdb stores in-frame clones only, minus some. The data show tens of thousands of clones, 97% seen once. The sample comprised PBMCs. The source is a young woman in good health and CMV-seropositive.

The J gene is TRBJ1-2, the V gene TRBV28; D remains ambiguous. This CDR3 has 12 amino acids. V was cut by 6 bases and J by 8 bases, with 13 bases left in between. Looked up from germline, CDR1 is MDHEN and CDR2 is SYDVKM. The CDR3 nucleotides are TGTGCCAGCAGGGAGCCCCCGCGGGGCTACACCTTC. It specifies CASREPPRGYTF.

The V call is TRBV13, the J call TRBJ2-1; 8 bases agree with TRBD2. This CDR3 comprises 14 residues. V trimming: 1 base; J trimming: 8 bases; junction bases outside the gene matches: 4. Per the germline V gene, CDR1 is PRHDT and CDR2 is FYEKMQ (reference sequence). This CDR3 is CASSLAGGPYEQFF. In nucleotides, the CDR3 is TGTGCCAGCAGCTTAGCGGGAGGGCCTTATGAGCAGTTCTTC.

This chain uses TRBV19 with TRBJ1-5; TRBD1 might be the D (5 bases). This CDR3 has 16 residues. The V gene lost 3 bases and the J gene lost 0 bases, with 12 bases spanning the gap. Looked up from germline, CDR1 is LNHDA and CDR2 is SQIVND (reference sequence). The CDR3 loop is CASSMGGSNSNQPQHF. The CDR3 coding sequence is TGTGCCAGTAGTATGGGGGGTAGTAATAGCAATCAGCCCCAGCATTTT.

This CDR3 reads CASRAFGGTGELFF. The CDR3 coding sequence is TGTGCCAGCAGGGCTTTCGGGGGCACCGGGGAGCTGTTTTTT. The chain uses TRBV28 and TRBJ2-2; weak D call: TRBD2 (6 bases). The V gene's germline CDR1 is MDHEN and CDR2 SYDVKM. The V gene lost 6 bases and the J gene lost 4 bases, with 12 bases spanning the gap. CDR3 length equals 14 residues.